This T cell receptor beta chain was recorded in a study of blood T cell repertoires in COVID-19. Study-wide background: From T cells, B-cell-depleted T cells, or PBMCs came the material, which was cDNA or gDNA.

Sequenced by immunoSEQ multiplex PCR; TCRdb stores in-frame clones only, minus some. The repertoire has under 65,000 clones, 82% of them found once; the top ten carry about 22%. The germline V and J ends were trimmed by 1 base and 8 bases, with 11 bases remaining between them. CDR1 is MGHRA, CDR2 YSYEKL, per germline. The CDR3 loop spans 14 amino acids. The specimen sequenced was peripheral blood. The chain joins TRBV4-1 to TRBJ1-4; perhaps TRBD1 as D (5 bases). The TCR was taken from a woman aged 60 to 75 with acute or convalescent COVID-19. In nucleotides, the CDR3 is TGCGCCAGCAGCCAAGGGACTAGGGGCGAAAAACTGTTTTTT. Protein sequence: CASSQGTRGEKLFF.